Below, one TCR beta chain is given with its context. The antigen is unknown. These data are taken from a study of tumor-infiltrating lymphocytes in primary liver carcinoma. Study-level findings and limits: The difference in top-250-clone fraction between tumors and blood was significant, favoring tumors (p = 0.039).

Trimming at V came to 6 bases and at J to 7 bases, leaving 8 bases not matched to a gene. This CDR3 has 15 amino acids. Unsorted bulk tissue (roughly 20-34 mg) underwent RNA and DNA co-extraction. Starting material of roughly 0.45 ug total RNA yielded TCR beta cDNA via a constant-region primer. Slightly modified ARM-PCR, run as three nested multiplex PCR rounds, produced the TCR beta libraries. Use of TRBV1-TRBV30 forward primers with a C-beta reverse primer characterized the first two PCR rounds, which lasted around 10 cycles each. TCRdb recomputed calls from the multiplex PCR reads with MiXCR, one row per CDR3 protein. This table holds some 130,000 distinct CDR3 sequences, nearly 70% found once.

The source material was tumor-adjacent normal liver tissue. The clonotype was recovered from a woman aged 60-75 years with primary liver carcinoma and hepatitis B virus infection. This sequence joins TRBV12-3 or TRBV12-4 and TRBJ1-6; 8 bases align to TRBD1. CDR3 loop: CASSLGQEGNSPLHF. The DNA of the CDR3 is TGTGCCAGCAGCCTGGGACAGGAGGGGAATTCACCCCTCCACTTT.